This is a list of T cell receptor beta chains from one sample in a study of blood T cell repertoires in COVID-19. Some clones are missing from TCRdb's copy, which holds only in-frame ones; the method was immunoSEQ multiplex PCR. The repertoire holds under 250,000 clones, with approximately 83% as singletons. Sequencing input: peripheral blood. The receptors come from a human donor in a cohort sampled during active COVID-19. Each CDR3 is given with its conserved first and last residue. A D gene is named only where the DNA matches it firmly. The size entry is marked missing in some rows and otherwise reads once, few, many or a size class.

v_call: TRBV19; j_call: TRBJ1-3; clone_size: few; d_call: -; cdr3_nt: TGTGCCAGTAGTCGGGCGGGGCCTTCCAGTATCACCATATATTTT; cdr3_aa: CASSRAGPSSITIYF
v_call: TRBV19; j_call: TRBJ1-5; clone_size: -; d_call: TRBD1; cdr3_nt: TGTGCCAGTAGTATATCCGGGCAACAGGGGATTGAGAATCAGCCCCAGCATTTT; cdr3_aa: CASSISGQQGIENQPQHF
v_call: TRBV28; j_call: TRBJ1-2; clone_size: few; d_call: -; cdr3_nt: TGTGCCAGTCAGTCTAACTATGGCTACACCTTC; cdr3_aa: CASQSNYGYTF
v_call: TRBV3-1/TRBV3-2; j_call: TRBJ2-7; clone_size: -; d_call: TRBD2; cdr3_nt: TGTGCCAGCAGCCAGCAGAGGGACTACTTCTCCTACGAGCAGTACTTC; cdr3_aa: CASSQQRDYFSYEQYF
v_call: TRBV5-1; j_call: TRBJ1-6; clone_size: -; d_call: -; cdr3_nt: TGCGCCAGCAGCGTGACAGGTGGTAATTCACCCCTCCACTTT; cdr3_aa: CASSVTGGNSPLHF
v_call: TRBV19; j_call: TRBJ2-2; clone_size: -; d_call: -; cdr3_nt: TGTGCCAGTAGGCTAGCTAAGGCGAACACCGGGGAGCTGTTTTTT; cdr3_aa: CASRLAKANTGELFF
v_call: TRBV27; j_call: TRBJ2-2; clone_size: -; d_call: -; cdr3_nt: TGTGCCAGCAGTTTTTCCAGGGGCCCAACCGGGGAGCTGTTTTTT; cdr3_aa: CASSFSRGPTGELFF
v_call: TRBV5-1; j_call: TRBJ2-1; clone_size: -; d_call: TRBD2; cdr3_nt: TGCGCCAGCAGCTTCTTAGCGGGAGGTTATAACAATGAGCAGTTCTTC; cdr3_aa: CASSFLAGGYNNEQFF
v_call: TRBV11-2; j_call: TRBJ2-3; clone_size: -; d_call: TRBD2; cdr3_nt: TGTGCCAGCAGCTTATTCCCAGCGGGAGAGGCAGATACGCAGTATTTT; cdr3_aa: CASSLFPAGEADTQYF
v_call: TRBV9; j_call: TRBJ2-5; clone_size: -; d_call: TRBD2; cdr3_nt: TGTGCCAGCAGCGTAGATAGCGGGGGAGGGGGTGAGACCCAGTACTTC; cdr3_aa: CASSVDSGGGGETQYF
v_call: TRBV15; j_call: TRBJ2-3; clone_size: -; d_call: -; cdr3_nt: TGTGCCATCACTTCAGGGGACCGCACAGATACGCAGTATTTT; cdr3_aa: CAITSGDRTDTQYF
v_call: TRBV3-1/TRBV3-2; j_call: TRBJ2-1; clone_size: -; d_call: TRBD2; cdr3_nt: TGTGCCAGCAGCCAGGCTAGCGGCCGGAGGCAGTTCTTC; cdr3_aa: CASSQASGRRQFF
v_call: TRBV5-1; j_call: TRBJ2-2; clone_size: once; d_call: TRBD2; cdr3_nt: TGCGCCAGCAGCTGGGGACTAGCGAGTCTGGGGGAGCTGTTTTTT; cdr3_aa: CASSWGLASLGELFF
v_call: TRBV6-6; j_call: TRBJ2-3; clone_size: -; d_call: -; cdr3_nt: TGTGCCAGCAGTCCTCTCGGCGGGGCTAGCACAGATACGCAGTATTTT; cdr3_aa: CASSPLGGASTDTQYF
v_call: TRBV2; j_call: TRBJ1-5; clone_size: -; d_call: TRBD1; cdr3_nt: TGTGCCAGCAGTGAGGGGACAGGGGTTGGGCCCCAGCATTTT; cdr3_aa: CASSEGTGVGPQHF
v_call: TRBV11-2; j_call: TRBJ2-1; clone_size: -; d_call: TRBD1; cdr3_nt: TGTGCCAGCAGCTGGAGGACAGGGGGAAAAGAGCAGTTCTTC; cdr3_aa: CASSWRTGGKEQFF
v_call: TRBV6-5; j_call: TRBJ2-5; clone_size: few; d_call: TRBD2; cdr3_nt: TGTGCCAGCAGTTCCCCATCCAGCGGGAGCGGGGAGACCCAGTACTTC; cdr3_aa: CASSSPSSGSGETQYF
v_call: TRBV6-5; j_call: TRBJ1-5; clone_size: -; d_call: -; cdr3_nt: TGTGCCAGCAGTTACGAGGCGGGGGGAGGTCAGCCCCAGCATTTT; cdr3_aa: CASSYEAGGGQPQHF
v_call: TRBV30; j_call: TRBJ1-5; clone_size: -; d_call: -; cdr3_nt: TGTGCCTGGAGTGGACAGGACAATCAGCCCCAGCATTTT; cdr3_aa: CAWSGQDNQPQHF
v_call: TRBV24-1; j_call: TRBJ2-3; clone_size: -; d_call: TRBD1; cdr3_nt: TGTGCCACCAGTGTCCCCGACCGGGACAGAGATACGCAGTATTTT; cdr3_aa: CATSVPDRDRDTQYF
v_call: TRBV19; j_call: TRBJ1-6; clone_size: -; d_call: -; cdr3_nt: TGTGCCAGTAGTATTATCTCGGCGGATGTTTATAATTCACCCCTCCACTTT; cdr3_aa: CASSIISADVYNSPLHF
v_call: TRBV5-4; j_call: TRBJ2-4; clone_size: -; d_call: -; cdr3_nt: TGTGCCAGCAGTGGGGGCTCCAGCAAAAACATTCAGTACTTC; cdr3_aa: CASSGGSSKNIQYF
v_call: TRBV18; j_call: TRBJ1-1; clone_size: -; d_call: -; cdr3_nt: TGTGCCAGCTCAAGCGAACAGGGTAACACTGAAGCTTTCTTT; cdr3_aa: CASSSEQGNTEAFF
v_call: TRBV29-1; j_call: TRBJ1-1; clone_size: -; d_call: TRBD1; cdr3_nt: TGCAGCGTGGGACAGGGGGCTCTTGGGAACACTGAAGCTTTCTTT; cdr3_aa: CSVGQGALGNTEAFF
v_call: TRBV5-1; j_call: TRBJ2-3; clone_size: -; d_call: -; cdr3_nt: TGCGCCAGCAGCTTAACGGGGAGTTCAGATACGCAGTATTTT; cdr3_aa: CASSLTGSSDTQYF
v_call: TRBV6-5; j_call: TRBJ2-7; clone_size: few; d_call: -; cdr3_nt: TGTGCCAGCAGTCGAAGCTCGGAGTACGAGCAGTACTTC; cdr3_aa: CASSRSSEYEQYF
v_call: TRBV19; j_call: TRBJ2-2; clone_size: -; d_call: -; cdr3_nt: TGTGCCAGTAGCCAAGCCGCCCACACCGGGGAGCTGTTTTTT; cdr3_aa: CASSQAAHTGELFF
v_call: TRBV5-1; j_call: TRBJ2-2; clone_size: -; d_call: -; cdr3_nt: TGCGCCAGCCGCGTAGAACCGAACACCGGGGAGCTGTTTTTT; cdr3_aa: CASRVEPNTGELFF
v_call: TRBV5-8; j_call: TRBJ2-2; clone_size: once; d_call: TRBD2; cdr3_nt: TGTGCCAGCAGCTTGGTGCGGACTAGCCGTGGCACCGGGGAGCTGTTTTTT; cdr3_aa: CASSLVRTSRGTGELFF
v_call: TRBV6-5; j_call: TRBJ2-7; clone_size: -; d_call: -; cdr3_nt: TGTGCCAGCAGTAGCCAACGGGGTTTCGGCGAGCAGTACTTC; cdr3_aa: CASSSQRGFGEQYF
v_call: TRBV29-1; j_call: TRBJ2-7; clone_size: -; d_call: TRBD1; cdr3_nt: TGCAGCGTTGGCCCGGGACAGGGCTCATACGAGCAGTACTTC; cdr3_aa: CSVGPGQGSYEQYF
v_call: TRBV6-6; j_call: TRBJ1-2; clone_size: -; d_call: TRBD1; cdr3_nt: TGTGCCAGCAGTCCGCCGGGACAGACCAACTCCAACTATGGCTACACCTTC; cdr3_aa: CASSPPGQTNSNYGYTF
v_call: TRBV5-1; j_call: TRBJ2-1; clone_size: -; d_call: TRBD1; cdr3_nt: TGCGCCAGCAGCTTGAGGGGACAGGGTAGATTAAGTAGAAATGAGCAGTTCTTC; cdr3_aa: CASSLRGQGRLSRNEQFF
v_call: TRBV2; j_call: TRBJ1-1; clone_size: -; d_call: -; cdr3_nt: TGTGCCAGCAGTGAGTTCTCCGAAGCTTTCTTT; cdr3_aa: CASSEFSEAFF